A selection of T cell receptor beta chains follows, all from one sample in a study of identical twins. TCRdb called the 5' RACE reads again in MiXCR, with one record for every CDR3 protein. This sample has about 240,000 distinct CDR3 sequences, with roughly 13% found just once. This same sample was also part of a study on yellow fever vaccine responses in identical twins.

The sequencing input was memory (CD45RO+) T cells sorted from blood. The source of these receptors is a woman aged 18-29 years in good health. CDR3s include the opening cysteine and the closing phenylalanine or tryptophan. D genes are given only for firm matches. The listing skips clone size in some rows; elsewhere it reads once, few, many or a size class.

clone size	J gene	V gene	D gene	CDR3 protein
few	TRBJ2-7	TRBV12-3/TRBV12-4	-	CASRRRDPPEQYF
-	TRBJ1-5	TRBV6-2/TRBV6-3	-	CASSPGQGYLQPQHF
-	TRBJ2-7	TRBV24-1	-	CATSDRHTGNGDEQYF
-	TRBJ2-3	TRBV2	-	CASSEAVWTKTDTQYF
-	TRBJ1-2	TRBV6-1	-	CASSGGGVSNYGYTF
few	TRBJ2-7	TRBV28	TRBD2	CASSLLAGEQYF
many	TRBJ1-2	TRBV7-9	TRBD1	CASSSTGPTYGYTF
few	TRBJ2-2	TRBV4-2	TRBD2	CASSHSGGANTGELFF
few	TRBJ2-7	TRBV2	TRBD2	CASSEDGRQSYEQYF
-	TRBJ2-5	TRBV7-9	-	CASSLQPQETQYF
many	TRBJ1-6	TRBV20-1	-	CSARQYNSPLHF
-	TRBJ2-7	TRBV2	TRBD1	CASRQGAYEQYF
-	TRBJ2-3	TRBV15	-	CATSPGTGPDTQYF
-	TRBJ2-2	TRBV7-2	-	CASSPSRGELFF
many	TRBJ2-7	TRBV4-2	TRBD2	CASSLRTSGENYEQYF
-	TRBJ2-1	TRBV7-9	TRBD2	CASSARGGLGRNEQFF
many	TRBJ2-1	TRBV20-1	-	CSARDSTAEQFF
few	TRBJ2-5	TRBV25-1	-	CASSLYQETQYF
few	TRBJ2-7	TRBV27	-	CASSSYHRDTSYEQYF
few	TRBJ2-7	TRBV15	TRBD1	CATSTTPDRGEQYF
-	TRBJ2-2	TRBV5-6	-	CASSLKTVGGELFF
-	TRBJ1-4	TRBV7-2	-	CASSFMGRWNEKLFF
-	TRBJ2-1	TRBV10-3	TRBD1	CAISDLGGDEQFF
-	TRBJ1-5	TRBV19	-	CASTKWVGSGALNRQPQHF
few	TRBJ2-1	TRBV27	TRBD2	CASRGTGLAGVIGYNEQFF
few	TRBJ2-5	TRBV6-5	TRBD2	CASSYSRASGVGTQYF
-	TRBJ1-5	TRBV20-1	-	CSALGEVYSNQPQHF
few	TRBJ2-1	TRBV7-3	-	CASSYKGGPYNEQFF
-	TRBJ1-6	TRBV28	-	CASIRSYNSPLHF
-	TRBJ2-2	TRBV6-5	-	CASSYGLNVNTGELFF
-	TRBJ2-7	TRBV5-1	TRBD2	CASSRTGTSGTEGEQYF
many	TRBJ2-3	TRBV9	-	CASSVDLLTDTQYF
few	TRBJ2-1	TRBV29-1	-	CSSQKHTDNEQFF
few	TRBJ2-1	TRBV6-1	TRBD2	CASSETSGGRNEQFF
few	TRBJ2-3	TRBV7-2	TRBD2	CASSLRTSVGGADTKYF